A single T cell receptor beta chain is shown here with its context. Its target is not known. V was shortened by 0 bases and J by 7 bases, with 10 bases between the two germline ends. The CDR3 has 14 residues. The germline V gene encodes CDR1 MNHNY and CDR2 SVGAGI (reference sequence). Assay: immunoSEQ multiplex PCR; the TCRdb copy retains only in-frame clones and omits some. The sample yields 150,000 to 200,000 clones, 70% to 90% seen once. These data originate in a study of lymphopenia after photon versus proton radiotherapy. Study findings and constraints: Larger post-nadir TCR diversity loss correlated inversely with survival in deceased patients. After lymphocyte nadir, photon-treated repertoires showed oligoclonal expansion, especially CD8+ Temra. Better survival with proton therapy was suggested as possible, not demonstrated.

V is TRBV6-6 and J is TRBJ1-5, with D perhaps matching TRBD1 (5 bases). Specimen: peripheral blood, collected from a patient treated with photon-based radiotherapy. This TCR was recovered from a man aged 45-65 years with gastric cancer. CDR3 DNA sequence: TGTGCCAGCAGTTACTCGAGGGGCGGACAGCCCCAGCATTTT. Translating it yields CASSYSRGGQPQHF.